The rows below give T cell receptor beta chains drawn from one sample of a study of post-analysis software for immune sequencing data. TCRdb re-called the PCR reads with MiXCR, one entry per CDR3 protein. The sample yields roughly 540,000 distinct CDR3 sequences, roughly 34% seen once. Specimen: blood. The receptors stem from a girl aged 2-17 years with multiple sclerosis. The CDR3 runs from the conserved cysteine through the conserved F or W.

TRBV5-8	TRBJ2-1	CASSLGGGRFNEQFF
TRBV4-1	-	CAGSLVMGETQYF
TRBV4-1	TRBJ1-1	CASSQVGQANTEAFF
TRBV5-5	TRBJ2-3	CASSPKMTRQVVTDTQYF
TRBV7-9	TRBJ1-2	CANTVGFGEDYGYTF
TRBV6-5	TRBJ2-3	CASSYSGSYSGGAADTQYF
TRBV7-2	TRBJ1-2	CASSLRLLRDSSYGYTF
TRBV20-1	TRBJ2-5	CSVSQDSGTQETQYF
TRBV5-1	TRBJ2-1	CASMGGGYNEQFF
TRBV5-5	TRBJ2-4	CASSLPPGKNIQYF
TRBV20-1	TRBJ1-3	CSARDSSGNTIYF
TRBV12-3/TRBV12-4	TRBJ2-6	CASSPPPKANVLTF
TRBV5-1	TRBJ2-7	CASSLGQGAAYEQYF
TRBV7-8	TRBJ2-7	CASSARTGSEQYF
TRBV5-1	TRBJ2-5	CASSHGTSGEETQYF
TRBV10-3	TRBJ2-7	CAISDGSGAYEQYF
TRBV6-6	TRBJ2-2	CASSYKGSGANTGELFF
TRBV6-2/TRBV6-3	TRBJ2-3	CASTPGPLDTQYF
TRBV20-1	TRBJ1-1	CSARDSARGLWEAFF
TRBV4-2	TRBJ2-5	CASSQTGLAGYF
TRBV5-5	TRBJ1-2	CASSHQTGANYGYTF
TRBV10-3	TRBJ2-3	CAITPFSLAGAQSVQYF
TRBV20-1	TRBJ2-7	CSAPTGGAFYEQYF
TRBV12-3/TRBV12-4	TRBJ1-1	CASSPSWGANTEAFF
TRBV29-1	TRBJ1-2	CSIKDSLYGYTF
TRBV20-1	TRBJ2-5	CSARASGQETQYF
TRBV6-1	TRBJ2-7	CASSDAGGWETRYF
TRBV20-1	TRBJ2-1	CSEIRSSYNKQFF
TRBV6-5	TRBJ2-1	CASSYGASGGPSYNEQFF
TRBV6-5	TRBJ2-1	CASSYLQRGGNEQFF
TRBV11-2	-	CASTISPDRGHEQYF
TRBV12-3/TRBV12-4	TRBJ2-1	CATSFSFRTSGGAAEQFF
TRBV29-1	TRBJ2-1	CSVRGRLVLGQFF
TRBV20-1	TRBJ2-1	CSARLTGGGDEQFF
TRBV3-1	TRBJ1-2	CASSQGQFNYGYTF
TRBV7-9	TRBJ2-3	CASSLGRAITDTQYF
TRBV5-1	TRBJ2-7	CASSFATSYEQYF
TRBV4-1	TRBJ1-6	CASSQVNRDSPLHF
TRBV20-1	TRBJ2-5	CSVSSGGETQYF
TRBV4-1	TRBJ2-3	CASTLQTSGGSTDTQYF
TRBV20-1	TRBJ2-3	CSALIPQGSTDTQYF
TRBV24-1	TRBJ2-1	CATSHAHPNNEQFF
TRBV15	TRBJ1-6	CATSREVLTDQPLHF
TRBV5-1	TRBJ2-7	CASSLIGGSYEQYF
TRBV5-1	TRBJ1-1	CASSLDEDRAFF
TRBV12-3/TRBV12-4	TRBJ1-5	CASSLGWAGGNQPQHF
TRBV4-1	TRBJ1-1	CASSQGVGGGLNTEAFF
TRBV5-1	TRBJ2-1	CASSFLTGTGLHNEQFF
TRBV20-1	TRBJ2-7	CSGFDSESYEQYF
TRBV7-3	TRBJ2-3	CASSLLAGLTDTQYF